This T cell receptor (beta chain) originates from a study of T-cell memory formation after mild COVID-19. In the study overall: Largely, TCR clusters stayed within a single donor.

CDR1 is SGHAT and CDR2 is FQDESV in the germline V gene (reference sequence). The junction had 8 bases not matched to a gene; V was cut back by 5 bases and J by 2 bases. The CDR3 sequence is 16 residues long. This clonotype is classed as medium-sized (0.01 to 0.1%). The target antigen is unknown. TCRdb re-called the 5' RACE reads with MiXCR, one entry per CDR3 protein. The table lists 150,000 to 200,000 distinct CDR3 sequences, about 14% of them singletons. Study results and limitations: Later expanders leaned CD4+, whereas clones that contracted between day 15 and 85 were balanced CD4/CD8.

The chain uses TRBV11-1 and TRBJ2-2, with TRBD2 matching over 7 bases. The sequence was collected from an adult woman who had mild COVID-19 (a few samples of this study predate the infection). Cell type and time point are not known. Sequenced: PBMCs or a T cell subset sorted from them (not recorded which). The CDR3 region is CASSRSWGGNTGELFF. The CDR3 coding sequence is TGTGCCAGCAGCCGCAGTTGGGGGGGAAACACCGGGGAGCTGTTTTTT.